These 13 T cell receptor beta chains share one sample of origin, sequenced in a study of blood T cell repertoires in COVID-19. Profiled with immunoSEQ multiplex PCR; TCRdb holds only in-frame clones, not every one. Of fewer than 150,000 clones listed, roughly four fifths are singletons. The sample taken for sequencing was peripheral blood. These receptors were collected from a human donor in a cohort sampled during active COVID-19.

The chain combines TRBV2 with TRBJ2-3, with TRBD1 matching over 10 bases. The V gene end was trimmed by 6 bases and the J gene end by 4 bases; junction bases not matched to a gene: 7. The CDR3 length is 15 residues. CDR1 and CDR2 (germline): SNHLY, FYNNEI. The CDR3 spells CASRIDRGQADTQYF. The CDR3 DNA reads TGTGCCAGCAGAATAGACAGGGGGCAAGCAGATACGCAGTATTTT.

The genes are TRBV9 and TRBJ1-2; TRBD1 might be the D (5 bases). The germline gives CDR1 SGDLS, CDR2 YYNGEE. V gave up 3 bases and J gave up 4 bases, with 16 bases separating them. CDR3 length: 15 residues. The CDR3 nucleotides are TGTGCCAGCAGCGCAAGGGACTCCAGTGGCTATGGCTACACCTTC. This gives the protein CASSARDSSGYGYTF.

The chain links TRBV3-1 (or the pseudogene TRBV3-2) to TRBJ1-3; D is undetermined. The CDR3 has 14 amino acids. The germline V gene has CDR1 LGHDT and CDR2 YNNKEL (reference sequence). Trimming took 6 bases from V and 4 from J, leaving 13 bases between them. The CDR3 loop reads CASSPPGVGNTIYF. Here the CDR3 DNA reads TGTGCCAGCAGTCCGCCCGGGGTAGGAAACACCATATATTTT.

The genes are TRBV5-4 and TRBJ1-2; TRBD1 aligns across 7 bases. This CDR3 spans 13 amino acids. V trimming: 3 bases; J trimming: 7 bases; junction bases outside the gene matches: 6. Germline-derived CDR1 and CDR2 are SGHNT and YYREEE (reference sequence). The CDR3 coding sequence is TGTGCCAGCAGCTACCCCAGGGGGACTGGCTACACCTTC. Amino acids: CASSYPRGTGYTF.

This chain connects TRBV9 to TRBJ2-7; maybe TRBD1 (6 bases). The ends were cut back, 0 bases at V and 4 bases at J, with 14 bases in the middle. CDR1 SGDLS and CDR2 YYNGEE come from the germline V gene. The CDR3 sequence is 15 residues long. In DNA, the CDR3 is TGTGCCAGCAGCGTAGCTCCAGGGACACAATACGAGCAGTACTTC. Translated: CASSVAPGTQYEQYF.

The V call is TRBV5-1, the J call TRBJ2-1, with no clear D. From germline, CDR1 is SGHRS and CDR2 YFSETQ. Trimming removed 2 bases at V and 0 bases at J, with 6 bases between. This CDR3 region has 14 residues. The CDR3 coding sequence is TGCGCCAGCAGCTTTATGAGCTCCTACAATGAGCAGTTCTTC. Amino acid sequence: CASSFMSSYNEQFF.

The chain is built from TRBV24-1 and TRBJ2-1, with D hard to call. The CDR3 length is 14 residues. The V gene lost 2 bases and the J gene lost 8 bases, with 12 bases spanning the gap. The germline V gene has CDR1 KGHDR and CDR2 SFDVKD. The CDR3 DNA reads TGTGCCACCAGTGATTGGAAGGTCGCGGATGAGCAGTTCTTC. Residues: CATSDWKVADEQFF.

CDR3 sequence: CALGRSSGNTIYF. In DNA, the CDR3 is TGTGCCCTGGGGAGGTCTTCGGGAAACACCATATATTTT. The chain carries TRBV30 and TRBJ1-3; D unresolved. The CDR3 has 13 residues. Per germline, CDR1 GTSNPN and CDR2 SVGIG (reference sequence). Trimming took off 8 bases at V and 4 bases at J, with 15 bases between the two ends. Looking up the rest from reference TRBV30 and TRBJ1-3 gives the full variable domain: SQTIHQWPATLVQPVGSPLSLECTVEGTSNPNLYWYRQAAGRGLQLLFYSVGIGQISSEVPQNLSASRPQDRQFILSSKKLLLSDSGFYLCALGRSSGNTIYFGEGSWLTVV.

The genes are TRBV27 and TRBJ2-3; D unclear. The germline gives CDR1 MNHEY, CDR2 SMNVEV (reference sequence). The CDR3 totals 12 residues. Trimming removed 5 bases at V and 0 bases at J, with 3 bases between. CDR3 coding DNA: TGTGCCAGCAGTCCGAGCACAGATACGCAGTATTTT. This codes for CASSPSTDTQYF.

The rearrangement links TRBV5-4 to TRBJ2-3, with D possibly being TRBD1 (6 bases). The germline V and J ends were trimmed by 0 bases and 2 bases, with 10 bases remaining between them. The CDR3 is 15 amino acids. Looked up from germline, CDR1 is SGHNT and CDR2 is YYREEE (reference sequence). CDR3 sequence: CASSLVGTTTDTQYF. DNA of the CDR3: TGTGCCAGCAGCTTGGTAGGGACAACCACAGATACGCAGTATTTT. Using reference TRBV5-4 and TRBJ2-3 for the parts outside the CDR3, the full variable domain is ETGVTQSPTHLIKTRGQQVTLRCSSQSGHNTVSWYQQALGQGPQFIFQYYREEENGRGNFPPRFSGLQFPNYSSELNVNALELDDSALYLCASSLVGTTTDTQYFGPGTRLTVL.

J is TRBJ2-7 and V is TRBV5-4, with D possibly TRBD1 on 5 matching bases. The CDR3 has 13 amino acids. Trimming removed 0 bases at V and 6 bases at J, with 10 bases between. CDR1 and CDR2 (germline): SGHNT, YYREEE (reference sequence). In DNA, the CDR3 is TGTGCCAGCAGCTTGGCAGGGTCTCGCGAGCAGTACTTC. It codes for CASSLAGSREQYF. The whole variable domain, remainder taken from reference TRBV5-4 and TRBJ2-7, is ETGVTQSPTHLIKTRGQQVTLRCSSQSGHNTVSWYQQALGQGPQFIFQYYREEENGRGNFPPRFSGLQFPNYSSELNVNALELDDSALYLCASSLAGSREQYFGPGTRLTVT.

This clone was seen just once. This sequence joins TRBV11-2 and TRBJ1-4; unclear D gene. Germline lookup yields CDR1 SGHAT and CDR2 FQNNGV. The V and J ends lost 4 bases and 8 bases respectively, with 14 bases between them. The CDR3 consists of 14 residues. CDR3 in DNA: TGTGCCAGCAGCTCGGGATCGGGAGGAGAAAAACTGTTTTTT. Its protein product is CASSSGSGGEKLFF.

The V and J genes are TRBV5-4 and TRBJ2-1; D is possibly TRBD1 (5 bases). The germline V and J ends were trimmed by 1 base and 5 bases, with 10 bases remaining between them. Germline CDR1 reads SGHNT; CDR2 reads YYREEE (reference sequence). The CDR3 has 14 residues. The CDR3 DNA reads TGTGCCAGCAGCTTGAGGGGCACTCACAATGAGCAGTTCTTC. The encoded protein is CASSLRGTHNEQFF.